The 26 T cell receptor beta chains listed next were all sequenced from one sample in a study of identical twins. From the 5' RACE reads, TCRdb called clonotypes with MiXCR, one entry per CDR3 protein. The data contain 510,000 or so distinct CDR3 sequences, about 15% of them singletons. This same sample was also taken into another study, of yellow fever vaccine responses in identical twins.

Specimen: CD4+ T cells sorted from blood. The receptor set was obtained from a woman younger than 30 in good health.

The V gene is TRBV19, the J gene TRBJ2-3; possibly TRBD1 or TRBD2 for D (6 bases each). The CDR3 consists of 18 residues. CDR1 is LNHDA and CDR2 is SQIVND in the germline V gene (reference sequence). V was pared by 3 bases and J by 4 bases, with 23 bases between. CDR3 sequence: CASSIPTGTYRGPDTQYF. CDR3 nucleotide sequence: TGTGCCAGTAGTATTCCCACAGGGACTTACCGAGGGCCAGATACGCAGTATTTT.

This clonotype was recorded once. V gene TRBV2 combines with J gene TRBJ2-3, with D tentatively TRBD1 or TRBD2 (5 bases each). CDR3 length equals 13 residues. From germline, CDR1 is SNHLY and CDR2 FYNNEI. The germline V and J ends were trimmed by 7 bases and 6 bases, with 14 bases remaining between them. DNA of the CDR3: TGTGCCAGCAAGGGACCAAGTACGGATACGCAGTATTTT. Translated: CASKGPSTDTQYF. The full variable domain, rest sourced from reference TRBV2 and TRBJ2-3, is EPEVTQTPSHQVTQMGQEVILRCVPISNHLYFYWYRQILGQKVEFLVSFYNNEISEKSEIFDDQFSVERPDGSNFTLKIRSTKLEDSAMYFCASKGPSTDTQYFGPGTRLTVL.

This clonotype was counted a few times. The V and J genes are TRBV29-1 and TRBJ1-1, with D possibly being TRBD1 (5 bases). Trimming left V 6 bases short and J 0 bases short, with 11 bases between. Germline V gene data show CDR1 as SQVTM and CDR2 as ANQGSEA. CDR3 size: 13 residues. The CDR3 spells CSVMTVMNTEAFF. DNA for the CDR3: TGCAGCGTGATGACAGTAATGAACACTGAAGCTTTCTTT.

A few counts support this clonotype. This rearrangement joins TRBV20-1 to TRBJ2-1; 8 bases align to TRBD2. The CDR3 runs to 12 residues. Germline assignment: CDR1 DFQATT and CDR2 SNEGSKA (reference sequence). V dropped 3 bases and J dropped 8; count of bases not matched to a gene: 3. CDR3 bases: TGCAGTGCTAGCGGGGGGGCCGATGAGCAGTTCTTC. It is translated as CSASGGADEQFF.

This clonotype has just a few counts. V usage is TRBV20-1 and J usage is TRBJ2-5, with TRBD1 identical over 7 bases. From germline, CDR1 is DFQATT and CDR2 SNEGSKA (reference sequence). Unmatched junction bases numbered 7, after V lost 6 bases and J lost 3 bases. The CDR3 contains 13 residues. The CDR3: CSARTGVKETQYF. Here the CDR3 DNA reads TGCAGTGCCCGTACAGGGGTCAAAGAGACCCAGTACTTC.

The rearrangement links TRBV11-2 to TRBJ1-3, with D hard to call. Germline CDR1 SGHAT, CDR2 FQNNGV. The CDR3 runs to 18 residues. V was clipped by 3 bases and J by 4 bases, with 22 bases between them. This CDR3 reads CASSFTGNGLQGGNTIYF. CDR3 DNA: TGTGCCAGCAGCTTTACCGGAAACGGACTCCAAGGAGGAAACACCATATATTTT.

This sequence joins TRBV15 and TRBJ2-1, with 13 bases aligning to TRBD2. Per germline, CDR1 LNHNV and CDR2 YYDKDF (reference sequence). The CDR3 covers 18 residues. V was pared by 2 bases and J by 5 bases, with 9 bases of the junction left unmatched. The CDR3 coding sequence is TGTGCCACCAGCAGAAGCCTAACAGGACTAGCGGGAGACAATGAGCAGTTCTTC. It is translated as CATSRSLTGLAGDNEQFF. The variable domain in full, completed from reference TRBV15 and TRBJ2-1, reads DAMVIQNPRYQVTQFGKPVTLSCSQTLNHNVMYWYQQKSSQAPKLLFHYYDKDFNNEADTPDNFQSRRPNTSFCFLDIRSPGLGDTAMYLCATSRSLTGLAGDNEQFFGPGTRLTVL.

J is TRBJ2-4 and V is TRBV7-3; 7 bases match TRBD2. The junction had 9 bases not matched to a gene; V was cut back by 2 bases and J by 2 bases. This CDR3 comprises 17 residues. Per germline, CDR1 SGHTA and CDR2 FQGTGA. The CDR3 is CASSLSGLGGTKNIQYF. Written as DNA, the CDR3 is TGTGCCAGCAGCTTATCAGGACTGGGGGGGACCAAAAACATTCAGTACTTC.

This clonotype appeared a few times. This sequence joins TRBV12-3 or TRBV12-4 and TRBJ1-1; TRBD1 aligns across 7 bases. The length of the CDR3 is 16 residues. V dropped 2 bases and J dropped 1; count of bases not matched to a gene: 7. For the CDR3, the DNA is TGTGCCAGCAGTTTAAAAGGGGGCTTACGGAACACTGAAGCTTTCTTT. Protein sequence: CASSLKGGLRNTEAFF.

The chain has TRBV18 and TRBJ2-7, with D hard to call. CDR3 length: 13 residues. Germline CDR1 KGHSH, CDR2 LQKENI. Trimming left V 2 bases short and J 2 bases short, with 7 bases between. CDR3 protein: CASSPGVPYEQYF. CDR3 nucleotide sequence: TGTGCCAGCTCACCAGGGGTGCCCTACGAGCAGTACTTC.

The rearrangement uses TRBV7-2 and TRBJ2-2; maybe TRBD1 (6 bases). The length of the CDR3 is 15 residues. Germline loops: CDR1 SGHTA, CDR2 FQGNSA. The ends were cut back, 4 bases at V and 5 bases at J, with 14 bases in the middle. CDR3 in DNA: TGTGCCAGCAGCTCAACATTAGGGGGAACCGGGGAGCTGTTTTTT. As protein: CASSSTLGGTGELFF.

The V and J genes are TRBV9 and TRBJ2-2; D is unresolved. The V end lost 0 bases, the J end lost 7 bases, and 16 bases lay between the germline ends. Germline CDR1 reads SGDLS; CDR2 reads YYNGEE. CDR3 length: 16 amino acids. CDR3 nucleotide sequence: TGTGCCAGCAGCGTAGCTCTATCTATAGCTTACGGGGAGCTGTTTTTT. It yields the protein CASSVALSIAYGELFF.

This clonotype was seen ten or more times. The chain is built from TRBV6-5 and TRBJ2-3; D is ambiguous. CDR1 and CDR2 from the germline V gene are MNHEY and SVGAGI. The CDR3 length is 13 residues. Trimming removed 0 bases from V and 4 bases from J, with 5 bases in between. CDR3 bases: TGTGCCAGCAGTTACTCAGGGTCAGATACGCAGTATTTT. The encoded protein is CASSYSGSDTQYF.

This chain uses TRBV10-3 with TRBJ2-7; 8 bases line up with TRBD2. Trimming cost V 3 bases and J 3 bases; bases outside gene matches: 7. The germline V gene encodes CDR1 ENHRY and CDR2 SYGVKD. The CDR3 extends over 15 amino acids. The CDR3 DNA reads as TGTGCCATCAGTGATGGTTCCAGCGGGAGCTACGAGCAGTACTTC. Its protein is CAISDGSSGSYEQYF.

This clonotype was picked up many times. The V and J genes are TRBV20-1 and TRBJ1-1, with D uncertain. There are 14 residues in the CDR3. In germline, CDR1 is DFQATT, CDR2 SNEGSKA (reference sequence). Between the trimmed V and J ends, which lost 0 bases and 1 base, there was a span of 9 bases. The CDR3 DNA reads TGCAGTGCTAGAGACGGAGGGTCGAACACTGAAGCTTTCTTT. Translation gives CSARDGGSNTEAFF.

This clonotype was seen a handful of times. The chain has TRBV14 and TRBJ2-2; 11 bases line up with TRBD2. The CDR3 runs 23 residues. With V trimmed by 4 bases and J by 1 base, 23 bases remained unmatched. Germline V gene lookup returns CDR1 SGHDN and CDR2 FVKESK. CDR3 bases: TGTGCCAGCAGCCCTGCCGGCTTGGGACTAGCGGTAGTAGATCTCCAGAACACCGGGGAGCTGTTTTTT. Amino acid sequence: CASSPAGLGLAVVDLQNTGELFF.

This clonotype was counted between two and nine times. The chain carries TRBV7-8 and TRBJ2-3; TRBD2 matches 14 bases. Germline CDR1 is SGHVS and CDR2 is FQNEAQ. The CDR3 is made up of 20 amino acids. V dropped 5 bases and J dropped 0; count of bases not matched to a gene: 13. For the CDR3, the DNA is TGTGCCAGCAGCCCCACCGGGACTAGCGGGAGTTTTGGGAGCACAGATACGCAGTATTTT. Its translation: CASSPTGTSGSFGSTDTQYF.

There are a few counts of this clonotype. The genes are TRBV7-9 and TRBJ2-5; D may correspond to TRBD1 or TRBD2 (6 bases each). The V end was cut by 2 bases, the J end by 4 bases, with 17 bases between. This CDR3 comprises 16 residues. CDR1 SEHNR and CDR2 FQNEAQ come from the germline V gene (reference sequence). Written as DNA, the CDR3 is TGTGCCAGCAGCTTACGTCGGGGGCCCTACATAGAGACCCAGTACTTC. Its protein product is CASSLRRGPYIETQYF.

This clonotype was counted a few times. The chain links TRBV27 to TRBJ2-5; D is perhaps TRBD1 or TRBD2 (5 bases each). This CDR3 has 13 residues. Germline V CDR1 and CDR2: MNHEY, SMNVEV (reference sequence). Trimming pared 5 bases from V and 5 bases from J, leaving 12 bases between. As DNA, the CDR3 is TGTGCCAGCAGTCTCCTTTGGGGGGAGACCCAGTACTTC. This encodes CASSLLWGETQYF.

This clonotype came up a few times. The chain uses TRBV7-2 and TRBJ2-1, with 13 bases lining up with TRBD2. In germline, CDR1 is SGHTA, CDR2 FQGNSA. The CDR3 has 15 residues. The trim removed 4 bases at V and 9 bases at J, leaving 6 bases unmatched. The CDR3 DNA reads as TGTGCCAGCAGCTATTCGACTAGCGGGGGGCTTGAGCAGTTCTTC. It yields the protein CASSYSTSGGLEQFF. Looking up the rest from reference TRBV7-2 and TRBJ2-1 gives the full variable domain: GAGVSQSPSNKVTEKGKDVELRCDPISGHTALYWYRQSLGQGLEFLIYFQGNSAPDKSGLPSDRFSAERTGGSVSTLTIQRTQQEDSAVYLCASSYSTSGGLEQFFGPGTRLTVL.

V usage is TRBV10-3 and J usage is TRBJ1-1; 8 nucleotides line up with TRBD1. The length of the CDR3 is 11 residues. V lost 10 bases to trimming and J lost 6 bases; unmatched junction nucleotides: 4. Germline V gene sequence: CDR1 ENHRY, CDR2 SYGVKD. The CDR3 DNA reads TGTGCCACCGGACAGGGCGCTGAAGCTTTCTTT. Its translation is CATGQGAEAFF.

V usage is TRBV6-1 and J usage is TRBJ2-1, with TRBD2 matching 9 bases. V trimming: 6 bases; J trimming: 5 bases; junction bases outside the gene matches: 11. The CDR3 sequence is 16 residues long. Germline values: CDR1 MNHNS, CDR2 SASEGT. The CDR3 reads CASRRLSLAGNNEQFF. The CDR3 DNA reads as TGTGCCAGCAGACGACTCTCGCTAGCGGGGAACAATGAGCAGTTCTTC.

The chain carries TRBV19 and TRBJ1-5; TRBD1 is a possible D gene (5 bases). V was clipped by 9 bases and J by 2 bases, with 17 bases between them. CDR3 length equals 15 residues. CDR1 is LNHDA, CDR2 SQIVND, per germline (reference sequence). CDR3 amino acids: CASQTGGTGNQPQHF. The CDR3 nucleotides are TGTGCCAGCCAGACCGGCGGGACTGGCAATCAGCCCCAGCATTTT. The full variable domain, in which reference TRBV19 and TRBJ1-5 provide the parts outside the CDR3, is DGGITQSPKYLFRKEGQNVTLSCEQNLNHDAMYWYRQDPGQGLRLIYYSQIVNDFQKGDIAEGYSVSREKKESFPLTVTSAQKNPTAFYLCASQTGGTGNQPQHFGDGTRLSIL.

The chain is built from TRBV12-3 or TRBV12-4 and TRBJ2-1; TRBD2 matches at 9 bases. The V gene end was trimmed by 4 bases and the J gene end by 9 bases; junction bases not matched to a gene: 7. The CDR3 contains 14 residues. This chain's CDR3 is CASSSAGGLVEQFF. The CDR3 nucleotides read TGTGCCAGCAGTTCGGCGGGAGGGCTGGTTGAGCAGTTCTTC.

This chain joins TRBV20-1 and TRBJ1-1; 8 bases agree with TRBD1. This CDR3 has 14 residues. Germline V gene data show CDR1 as DFQATT and CDR2 as SNEGSKA (reference sequence). After removal of 6 bases from V and 1 base from J, the junction contained 7 bases not matched to a gene. CDR3 in DNA: TGCAGTGCCGGAAAGGGGACAGGGAACACTGAAGCTTTCTTT. Protein sequence: CSAGKGTGNTEAFF.

This sequence joins TRBV28 and TRBJ1-1; TRBD1 might be the D (5 bases). Germline lookup yields CDR1 MDHEN and CDR2 SYDVKM. This CDR3 contains 11 residues. Trimming took off 6 bases at V and 7 bases at J, with 9 bases between the two ends. Here the CDR3 reads CASRSGHEAFF. The CDR3 region has the DNA TGTGCCAGCAGGTCAGGGCATGAAGCTTTCTTT.